Presented here are 31 T cell receptor beta chains from one specimen sequenced in a study of shared clonotypes between healthy human individuals. The data were produced by immunoSEQ multiplex PCR, yet TCRdb's version contains in-frame clones alone and is incomplete. The sample holds about 730,000 clones; around 70% are singletons and the top ten take under 2%. Sequencing was carried out using memory CD4+ T cells sorted from blood. The subset was: CD45RA-negative fraction. These receptors originate from a woman aged 30 to 39 in good health.

J is TRBJ2-1 and V is TRBV27, with D possibly TRBD1 on 6 matching bases. The CDR3 loop spans 18 amino acids. Germline CDR1 MNHEY, CDR2 SMNVEV (reference sequence). V lost 3 bases to trimming and J lost 0 bases, with 18 bases between them. This CDR3 reads CASSFRRSGASSYNEQFF. The CDR3 DNA reads as TGTGCCAGCAGTTTCCGGCGGTCAGGGGCTAGCTCCTACAATGAGCAGTTCTTC.

The V call is TRBV4-1, the J call TRBJ2-5; no firm D call. Germline V lookup: CDR1 MGHRA, CDR2 YSYEKL. This CDR3 spans 16 amino acids. V was shortened by 4 bases and J by 4 bases, with 19 bases between the two germline ends. Here the CDR3 DNA reads TGCGCCAGCAGCCTCTCTGGGCTAGTTTTGTCAGAGACCCAGTACTTC. This encodes CASSLSGLVLSETQYF.

This clone was seen a handful of times. This chain links TRBV7-8 with TRBJ1-5; 10 bases map to TRBD1. The trim removed 4 bases at V and 9 bases at J, leaving 12 bases unmatched. CDR1 and CDR2 (germline): SGHVS, FQNEAQ. This CDR3 is built from 16 residues. In DNA form, the CDR3 reads TGTGCCAGCAGCTCCGAGGGGACAGGGGTCGGGATGCCCCAGCATTTT. Translated, it gives CASSSEGTGVGMPQHF.

This rearrangement joins TRBV5-1 to TRBJ2-1; perhaps TRBD2 as D (5 bases). V was trimmed by 6 bases and J by 0 bases, leaving 13 bases between them. Germline values: CDR1 SGHRS, CDR2 YFSETQ. The CDR3 is 15 residues long. The CDR3 spells CASTLSGFSYNEQFF. As DNA, the CDR3 is TGCGCCAGCACCCTCAGCGGATTCTCCTACAATGAGCAGTTCTTC.

The gene calls are TRBV6-5 and TRBJ2-7; 7 bases align to TRBD1. Trimming removed 5 bases from V and 2 bases from J; junction bases left unmatched: 3. The length of the CDR3 is 13 residues. In germline, CDR1 is MNHEY, CDR2 SVGAGI. The CDR3 is CASSDGTAYEQYF. For the CDR3, the DNA is TGTGCCAGCAGTGACGGGACAGCCTACGAGCAGTACTTC.

This sequence joins TRBV4-1 and TRBJ1-1; D possibly corresponds to TRBD1 (6 bases). With 0 bases removed from V and 0 bases from J, the gap between germline ends came to 14 bases. The CDR3 runs to 17 residues. Looked up from germline, CDR1 is MGHRA and CDR2 is YSYEKL. CDR3 sequence: CASSQDLNRAMNTEAFF. The CDR3 DNA is TGCGCCAGCAGCCAAGATTTGAACAGGGCCATGAACACTGAAGCTTTCTTT.

The gene calls are TRBV29-1 and TRBJ2-2, with 13 positions matching TRBD2. The length of the CDR3 is 17 residues. The V segment lost 3 bases and the J segment 0 bases; nucleotides outside the gene matches: 4. Germline V gene lookup returns CDR1 SQVTM and CDR2 ANQGSEA. The CDR3 protein is CSVEFGTSGANTGELFF. CDR3 DNA: TGCAGCGTTGAGTTTGGGACTAGCGGGGCGAACACCGGGGAGCTGTTTTTT.

The chain employs TRBV6-5 and TRBJ2-7, with a tentative D call TRBD1 (6 bases). V was clipped by 2 bases and J by 2 bases, with 10 bases between them. The germline V gene encodes CDR1 MNHEY and CDR2 SVGAGI. The CDR3 spans 14 residues. The DNA of the CDR3 is TGTGCCAGCAGTTACGACAGGTGGACCTACGAGCAGTACTTC. Protein sequence: CASSYDRWTYEQYF.

This clone was observed many times. This same CDR3 is encoded by further DNA sequences in the sample. The rearrangement joins TRBV18 to TRBJ2-3, with TRBD2 matching over 8 bases. The ends lost 3 bases at V and 0 bases at J; junction bases unmatched: 2. Germline lookup yields CDR1 KGHSH and CDR2 LQKENI. The CDR3 is 15 residues long. This chain's CDR3 is CASSPGGASTDTQYF. The CDR3 DNA reads as TGTGCCAGCTCACCCGGGGGGGCTAGCACAGATACGCAGTATTTT.

This chain uses TRBV10-1 with TRBJ2-2; the match to TRBD2 covers 10 bases. The V gene end was trimmed by 3 bases and the J gene end by 8 bases; junction bases not matched to a gene: 3. The CDR3 length is 14 residues. From germline, CDR1 is WNHNN and CDR2 SYGVQD (reference sequence). This chain's CDR3 is CASSELAGWGELFF. CDR3 nucleotide sequence: TGCGCCAGCAGTGAACTAGCGGGATGGGGGGAGCTGTTTTTT.

The rearrangement links TRBV5-1 to TRBJ2-7; D not certain. The germline gives CDR1 SGHRS, CDR2 YFSETQ. The V end was cut by 0 bases, the J end by 7 bases, with 8 bases between. This CDR3 is 12 amino acids long. This CDR3 is CASSLVKEEQYF. DNA for the CDR3: TGCGCCAGCAGCTTGGTTAAGGAAGAGCAGTACTTC. The variable domain in full, completed from reference TRBV5-1 and TRBJ2-7, reads KAGVTQTPRYLIKTRGQQVTLSCSPISGHRSVSWYQQTPGQGLQFLFEYFSETQRNKGNFPGRFSGRQFSNSRSEMNVSTLELGDSALYLCASSLVKEEQYFGPGTRLTVT.

This chain uses TRBV5-1 with TRBJ2-2; the match to TRBD2 covers 14 bases. Trimming took 1 base from V and 1 from J; bases not matched to a gene: 6. The germline CDR1 and CDR2 sequences are SGHRS and YFSETQ. CDR3 length: 19 amino acids. DNA of the CDR3: TGCGCCAGCAGCTTGAGGACTAGCGGGAGGTGGAGGAACACCGGGGAGCTGTTTTTT. Protein sequence: CASSLRTSGRWRNTGELFF. The variable domain in full, with the rest retrieved from reference TRBV5-1 and TRBJ2-2, is KAGVTQTPRYLIKTRGQQVTLSCSPISGHRSVSWYQQTPGQGLQFLFEYFSETQRNKGNFPGRFSGRQFSNSRSEMNVSTLELGDSALYLCASSLRTSGRWRNTGELFFGEGSRLTVL.

CDR3 residues: CASSRRSLAEETQYF. CDR3 DNA: TGTGCCAGCAGCCGAAGGTCACTAGCGGAAGAGACCCAGTACTTC. The rearrangement links TRBV2 to TRBJ2-5; TRBD2 matches at 8 bases. This CDR3 is built from 15 residues. Germline lookup yields CDR1 SNHLY and CDR2 FYNNEI. V lost 6 bases and J lost 3; bases outside the gene matches: 9.

The chain combines TRBV11-2 with TRBJ2-2; no definite D call. Germline V lookup: CDR1 SGHAT, CDR2 FQNNGV. The germline V and J ends were trimmed by 3 bases and 4 bases, with 6 bases remaining between them. The CDR3 extends over 13 amino acids. In nucleotides, the CDR3 is TGTGCCAGCAGCTTCTCGAGCACCGGGGAGCTGTTTTTT. Protein: CASSFSSTGELFF.

This clone was detected only once. The CDR3 here is CASSSYRKRARNYGYTF. Written as DNA, the CDR3 is TGTGCCAGCAGCTCGTATCGGAAACGGGCGCGTAACTATGGCTACACCTTC. This sequence joins TRBV7-2 and TRBJ1-2, with unresolved D. The CDR3 consists of 17 residues. Germline V gene lookup returns CDR1 SGHTA and CDR2 FQGNSA. Trimming left V 4 bases short and J 1 base short, with 19 bases between.

With respect to this clone: At one boundary the junction diverges from the germline segment, which might be a read error. V usage is TRBV5-1 and J usage is TRBJ2-5, with 10 bases fitting TRBD2. The CDR3 is 15 amino acids. From germline, CDR1 is SGHRS and CDR2 YFSETQ. The CDR3 region has the DNA TGCGCCAGCAGTTGGACTAGCGGAGATCAAGGGACCCAGTACTTC. As protein: CASSWTSGDQGTQYF.

V usage is TRBV28 and J usage is TRBJ2-2; perhaps TRBD2 as D (5 bases). Germline V gene data show CDR1 as MDHEN and CDR2 as SYDVKM. This CDR3 spans 12 amino acids. The ends were cut back, 6 bases at V and 5 bases at J, with 7 bases in the middle. The CDR3: CASRERTGELFF. The CDR3, as DNA: TGTGCCAGCAGGGAGCGGACCGGGGAGCTGTTTTTT. The variable domain in full, with the rest retrieved from reference TRBV28 and TRBJ2-2, is DVKVTQSSRYLVKRTGEKVFLECVQDMDHENMFWYRQDPGLGLRLIYFSYDVKMKEKGDIPEGYSVSREKKERFSLILESASTNQTSMYLCASRERTGELFFGEGSRLTVL.

The gene calls are TRBV11-2 and TRBJ1-2; D is unclear. V was clipped by 3 bases and J by 1 base, with 3 bases between them. The CDR3 covers 12 residues. CDR1 SGHAT and CDR2 FQNNGV come from the germline V gene. The CDR3 nucleotides are TGTGCCAGCAGCTTCTATAACTATGGCTACACCTTC. Translated, it gives CASSFYNYGYTF. Drawing the rest from reference TRBV11-2 and TRBJ1-2, the complete variable domain is EAGVAQSPRYKIIEKRQSVAFWCNPISGHATLYWYQQILGQGPKLLIQFQNNGVVDDSQLPKDRFSAERLKGVDSTLKIQPAKLEDSAVYLCASSFYNYGYTFGSGTRLTVV.

This clone has just a few counts. The chain is built from TRBV19 and TRBJ2-7; TRBD1 matches 8 bases. Germline V lookup: CDR1 LNHDA, CDR2 SQIVND (reference sequence). This CDR3 region has 15 residues. J lost 2 bases, V lost 5 bases, and 8 bases had no gene match. CDR3 region: CASSGPRGPPYEQYF. CDR3 nucleotides: TGTGCCAGTAGTGGGCCCAGGGGGCCTCCCTACGAGCAGTACTTC. Full variable domain (outside the CDR3, taken from reference TRBV19 and TRBJ2-7): DGGITQSPKYLFRKEGQNVTLSCEQNLNHDAMYWYRQDPGQGLRLIYYSQIVNDFQKGDIAEGYSVSREKKESFPLTVTSAQKNPTAFYLCASSGPRGPPYEQYFGPGTRLTVT.

J is TRBJ2-7 and V is TRBV5-4; 8 bases are shared with TRBD2. The CDR3 has 15 residues. Germline V lookup: CDR1 SGHNT, CDR2 YYREEE (reference sequence). V was clipped by 5 bases and J by 1 base; unmatched bases: 8. The CDR3 is CASSSAGVLSYEQYF. The CDR3 DNA is TGTGCCAGCAGTTCAGCGGGAGTACTTTCCTACGAGCAGTACTTC.

This rearrangement joins TRBV11-2 to TRBJ2-1, with 10 positions matching TRBD2. V shed 4 bases and J 4 bases; nucleotides not matched to a gene: 4. The CDR3 is 15 amino acids. The germline V gene encodes CDR1 SGHAT and CDR2 FQNNGV. DNA for the CDR3: TGTGCCAGCAGCTACGGGACTAGCGTATACAATGAGCAGTTCTTC. Its protein is CASSYGTSVYNEQFF.

V and J are TRBV19 and TRBJ2-7; D unclear. CDR3 length: 12 amino acids. V was trimmed by 4 bases and J by 0 bases, leaving 4 bases between them. Germline V gene sequence: CDR1 LNHDA, CDR2 SQIVND (reference sequence). The CDR3 loop is CASSTASYEQYF. Here the CDR3 DNA reads TGTGCCAGTAGTACCGCCTCCTACGAGCAGTACTTC.

The rearrangement links TRBV28 to TRBJ2-7; D might be TRBD1 (6 bases). V was pared by 3 bases and J by 6 bases, with 24 bases between. There are 17 residues in the CDR3. Germline values: CDR1 MDHEN, CDR2 SYDVKM. CDR3 DNA: TGTGCCAGCAGTTTTTCCATGCCGGGACATTTGCTGGGCGAGCAGTACTTC. It yields the protein CASSFSMPGHLLGEQYF.

V is TRBV6-5 and J is TRBJ2-7; perhaps TRBD2 as D (6 bases). Germline CDR1 is MNHEY and CDR2 is SVGAGI. There are 16 residues in the CDR3. Trimming pared 2 bases from V and 5 bases from J, leaving 19 bases between. CDR3 DNA: TGTGCCAGCAGTTACGCTTCTAGCGAAGGGCTCCACGAGCAGTACTTC. Protein sequence: CASSYASSEGLHEQYF.

The table lists this clone with a few counts. V usage is TRBV27 and J usage is TRBJ2-1, with D tentatively TRBD1 or TRBD2 (5 bases each). This CDR3 is 12 amino acids long. Germline-derived CDR1 and CDR2 are MNHEY and SMNVEV (reference sequence). The V and J ends lost 5 bases and 12 bases respectively, with 14 bases between them. The CDR3 loop reads CASSPEGWVQFF. CDR3 DNA: TGTGCCAGCAGTCCCGAGGGGTGGGTGCAGTTCTTC.

This rearrangement joins TRBV7-3 to TRBJ2-1; D might be TRBD2 (5 bases). Between the trimmed V and J ends, which lost 5 bases and 7 bases, there was a span of 12 bases. The CDR3 is 13 residues long. Germline V gene sequence: CDR1 SGHTA, CDR2 FQGTGA. CDR3 in amino acids: CASSPSSGNEQFF. CDR3 nucleotide sequence: TGTGCCAGCAGCCCCAGTTCGGGGAATGAGCAGTTCTTC.

The CDR3: CASSLYTGGLDEKLFF. The CDR3 DNA reads as TGTGCCAGCAGCTTGTACACAGGCGGCCTCGATGAAAAACTGTTTTTT. The J gene is TRBJ1-4, the V gene TRBV7-2, with TRBD1 as a possible D gene (5 bases). The CDR3 has 16 amino acids. CDR1 is SGHTA and CDR2 is FQGNSA in the germline V gene. V was clipped by 3 bases and J by 6 bases, with 17 bases between them.

This clone has a handful of counts. The CDR3 protein is CASSYSGGHYNEQFF. CDR3 in DNA: TGTGCCAGCAGTTACTCTGGGGGGCACTACAATGAGCAGTTCTTC. V is TRBV6-5 and J is TRBJ2-1; D could derive from TRBD1 or TRBD2 (6 bases each). CDR3 length equals 15 residues. V dropped 0 bases and J dropped 3 bases, with 9 bases sitting between them. Germline V CDR1 and CDR2: MNHEY, SVGAGI.

This clone was counted a few times. The CDR3 here is CASSRGEKYRNQPQHF. The CDR3 DNA reads as TGTGCCAGCAGCCGCGGGGAGAAATATCGCAATCAGCCCCAGCATTTT. The chain is built from TRBV27 and TRBJ1-5; D unclear. This CDR3 spans 16 amino acids. Trimming took off 6 bases at V and 2 bases at J, with 17 bases between the two ends. Per germline, CDR1 MNHEY and CDR2 SMNVEV (reference sequence).

As to this clone: Other nucleotide sequences from this sample produce the same CDR3. This chain links TRBV5-4 with TRBJ2-5; 7 nucleotides agree with TRBD1. With 2 bases clipped from V and 1 base from J, the junction kept 2 bases outside the gene matches. The CDR3 has 14 amino acids. The germline gives CDR1 SGHNT, CDR2 YYREEE (reference sequence). The CDR3 region is CASSLRTGQETQYF. The CDR3 coding sequence is TGTGCCAGCAGCTTAAGGACAGGCCAAGAGACCCAGTACTTC.

Comment on this clone: Other DNA sequences in the sample encode the same CDR3. This chain links TRBV5-1 with TRBJ1-1; 8 bases agree with TRBD1. Trimming at V came to 0 bases and at J to 4 bases, leaving 2 bases not matched to a gene. The CDR3 is 14 residues long. CDR1 and CDR2 from the germline V gene are SGHRS and YFSETQ. The DNA for the CDR3 is TGCGCCAGCAGCTTGGTAGACAGGGGCACTGAAGCTTTCTTT. Amino acids: CASSLVDRGTEAFF.